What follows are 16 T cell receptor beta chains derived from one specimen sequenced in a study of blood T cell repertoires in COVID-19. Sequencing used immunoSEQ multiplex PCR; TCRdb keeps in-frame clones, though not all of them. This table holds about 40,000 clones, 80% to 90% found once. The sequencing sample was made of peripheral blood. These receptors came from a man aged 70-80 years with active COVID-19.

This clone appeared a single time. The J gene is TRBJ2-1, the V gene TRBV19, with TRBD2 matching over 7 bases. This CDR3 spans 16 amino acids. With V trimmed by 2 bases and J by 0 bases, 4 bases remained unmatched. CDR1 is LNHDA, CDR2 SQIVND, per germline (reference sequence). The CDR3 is CASSIRSGGSYNEQFF. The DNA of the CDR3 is TGTGCCAGTAGTATAAGGTCGGGGGGCTCCTACAATGAGCAGTTCTTC.

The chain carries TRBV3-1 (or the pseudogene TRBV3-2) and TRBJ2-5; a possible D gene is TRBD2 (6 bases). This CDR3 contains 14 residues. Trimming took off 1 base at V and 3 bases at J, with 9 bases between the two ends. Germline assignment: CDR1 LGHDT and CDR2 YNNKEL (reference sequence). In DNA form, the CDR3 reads TGTGCCAGCAGCCAAGCCTCTAGCGAAGAGACCCAGTACTTC. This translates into CASSQASSEETQYF.

The CDR3 is CASSAPSGGASEQYF. CDR3 DNA: TGTGCCAGCAGCGCACCTAGCGGGGGGGCGTCCGAGCAGTACTTC. The chain couples TRBV7-6 to TRBJ2-7, with 12 positions matching TRBD2. Germline V gene data show CDR1 as SGHVS and CDR2 as FNYEAQ. The J segment lost 6 bases and the V segment lost 5 bases, leaving 8 bases of the junction unmatched. CDR3 length equals 15 residues.

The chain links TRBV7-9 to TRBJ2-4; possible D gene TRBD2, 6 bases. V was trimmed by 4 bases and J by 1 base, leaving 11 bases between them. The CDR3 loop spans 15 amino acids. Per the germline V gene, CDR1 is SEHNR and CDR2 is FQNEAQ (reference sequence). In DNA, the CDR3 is TGTGCCAGCAGCTGGGACTCAGGGGCCAAAAACATTCAGTACTTC. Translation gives CASSWDSGAKNIQYF.

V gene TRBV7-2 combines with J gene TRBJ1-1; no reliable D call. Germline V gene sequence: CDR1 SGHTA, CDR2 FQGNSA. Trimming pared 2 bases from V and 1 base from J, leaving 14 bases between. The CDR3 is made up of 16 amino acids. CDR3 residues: CASSLWAGEGNTEAFF. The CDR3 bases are TGTGCCAGCAGCTTATGGGCAGGCGAAGGGAACACTGAAGCTTTCTTT.

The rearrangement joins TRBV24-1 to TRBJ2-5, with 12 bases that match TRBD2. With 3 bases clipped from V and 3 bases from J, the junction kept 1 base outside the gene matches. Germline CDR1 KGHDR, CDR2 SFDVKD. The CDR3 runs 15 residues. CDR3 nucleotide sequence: TGTGCCACCAGTGATCGGACTAGCGGGGAAGAGACCCAGTACTTC. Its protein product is CATSDRTSGEETQYF.

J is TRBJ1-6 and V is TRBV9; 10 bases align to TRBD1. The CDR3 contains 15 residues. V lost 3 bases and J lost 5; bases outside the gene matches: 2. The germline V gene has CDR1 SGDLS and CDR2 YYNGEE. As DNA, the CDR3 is TGTGCCAGCAGCGGGGGGACAGGGGATAATTCACCCCTCCACTTT. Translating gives CASSGGTGDNSPLHF.

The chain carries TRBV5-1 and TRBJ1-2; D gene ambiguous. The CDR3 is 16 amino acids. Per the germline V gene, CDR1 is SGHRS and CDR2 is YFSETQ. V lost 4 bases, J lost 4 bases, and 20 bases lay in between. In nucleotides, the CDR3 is TGCGCCAGCAGCCGGTCGGTGGAGAGATCGTCCTATGGCTACACCTTC. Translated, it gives CASSRSVERSSYGYTF.

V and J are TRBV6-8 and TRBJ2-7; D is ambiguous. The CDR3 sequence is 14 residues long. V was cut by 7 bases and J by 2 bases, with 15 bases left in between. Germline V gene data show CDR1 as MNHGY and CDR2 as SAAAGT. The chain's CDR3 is CASILRANTYEQYF. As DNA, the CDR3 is TGTGCCAGCATTTTAAGAGCAAATACCTACGAGCAGTACTTC.

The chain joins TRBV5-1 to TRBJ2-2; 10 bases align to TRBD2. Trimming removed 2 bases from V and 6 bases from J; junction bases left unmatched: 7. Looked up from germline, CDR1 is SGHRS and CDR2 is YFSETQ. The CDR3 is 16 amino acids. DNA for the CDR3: TGCGCCAGCAGCTTAGCGGGGGGGCCGGGCGCCGGGGAGCTGTTTTTT. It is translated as CASSLAGGPGAGELFF.

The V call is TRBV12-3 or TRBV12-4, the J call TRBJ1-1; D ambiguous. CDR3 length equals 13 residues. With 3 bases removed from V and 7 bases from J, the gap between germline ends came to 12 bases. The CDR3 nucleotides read TGTGCCAGCAGTTTCGGCCAGCTAGATGAAGCTTTCTTT. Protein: CASSFGQLDEAFF.

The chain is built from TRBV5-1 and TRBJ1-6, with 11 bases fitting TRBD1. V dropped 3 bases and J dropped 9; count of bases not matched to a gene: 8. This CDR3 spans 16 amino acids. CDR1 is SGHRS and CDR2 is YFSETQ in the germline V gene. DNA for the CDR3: TGCGCCAGCAGCTCCTCCGTGGGACAGGGGGGTTCACCCCTCCACTTT. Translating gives CASSSSVGQGGSPLHF.

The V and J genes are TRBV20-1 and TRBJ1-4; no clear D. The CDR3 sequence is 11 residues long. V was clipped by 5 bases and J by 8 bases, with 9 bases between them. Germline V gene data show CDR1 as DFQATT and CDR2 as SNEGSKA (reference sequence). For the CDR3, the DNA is TGCAGTGCTGGGTCTAGGGAAAAACTGTTTTTT. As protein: CSAGSREKLFF.

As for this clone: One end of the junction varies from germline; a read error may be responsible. CDR3 protein: CANSWTGRDSPLHF. The CDR3, as DNA: TGTGCCAACAGCTGGACAGGGAGGGATTCACCCCTCCACTTT. The genes are TRBV11-2 and TRBJ1-6, with 8 bases lining up with TRBD1. The CDR3 sequence is 14 residues long. Germline V CDR1 and CDR2: SGHAT, FQNNGV.

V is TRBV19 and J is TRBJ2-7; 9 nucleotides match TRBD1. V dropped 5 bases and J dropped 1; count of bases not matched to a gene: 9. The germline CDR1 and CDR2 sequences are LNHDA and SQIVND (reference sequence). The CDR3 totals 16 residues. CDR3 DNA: TGTGCCAGTAGTCCGAACCGGGACAGGGTGTCCTACGAGCAGTACTTC. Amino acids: CASSPNRDRVSYEQYF.

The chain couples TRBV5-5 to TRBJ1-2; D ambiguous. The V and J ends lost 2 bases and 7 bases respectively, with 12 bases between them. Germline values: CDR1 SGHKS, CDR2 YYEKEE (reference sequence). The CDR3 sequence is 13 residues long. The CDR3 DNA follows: TGTGCCAGCAGCTTCGGGATCGCGGGTGGCTACACCTTC. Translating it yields CASSFGIAGGYTF. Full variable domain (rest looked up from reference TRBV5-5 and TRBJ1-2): DAGVTQSPTHLIKTRGQQVTLRCSPISGHKSVSWYQQVLGQGPQFIFQYYEKEERGRGNFPDRFSARQFPNYSSELNVNALLLGDSALYLCASSFGIAGGYTFGSGTRLTVV.